The T cell receptor (beta chain) described here comes from a study of OX40 agonist ivuxolimab in advanced cancers. Study-level results: CD4+ T cells averaged fewer expanded clones than CD8+ T cells. Some nonresponders likewise displayed low normalized T-cell clonal expansion. Patients with a partial response at 0.1-3.0 mg/kg had among the lowest clonal expansion.

The assay was immunoSEQ multiplex PCR, and TCRdb's table has in-frame clones only and misses some. Of 70,000 to 100,000 clones in the sample, 84% were seen once. For this clone: Its antigen is still unknown.

The TCR was taken from an adult with an advanced solid tumor such as melanoma, head and neck, liver or kidney cancer. The sample consisted of CD4+ or CD8+ T cells sorted from blood, taken in a trial of the OX40 agonist ivuxolimab.

CDR3 nucleotide sequence: TGTGCCAGCTCACCACTGGACAGGGGGGACGAGCAGTACTTC. This sequence encodes CASSPLDRGDEQYF. The chain combines TRBV18 with TRBJ2-7; 10 bases line up with TRBD1. V dropped 1 base and J dropped 5; count of bases not matched to a gene: 2. CDR3 length equals 14 residues. CDR1 is KGHSH, CDR2 LQKENI, per germline. Based on the CDR3 plus reference TRBV18 and TRBJ2-7, the full variable domain is NAGVMQNPRHLVRRRGQEARLRCSPMKGHSHVYWYRQLPEEGLKFMVYLQKENIIDESGMPKERFSAEFPKEGPSILRIQQVVRGDSAAYFCASSPLDRGDEQYFGPGTRLTVT.